The next 27 T cell receptor beta chains were all read from a single sample in a study of cytomegalovirus exposure and HLA in healthy donors. The PCR had 60 Vbeta and 13 Jbeta primers. Repertoires were generated with immunoSEQ multiplex PCR, while TCRdb's copy carries only in-frame clones and drops some. The sample consists of about 160,000 clones, roughly 77% of them appearing once. The sequenced sample was PBMCs. The source is a young woman in good health and CMV-seronegative.

For the CDR3, the DNA is TGTGCCAGCAGTTCCCCTGAGGGACAAGAGACCCAGTACTTC. It encodes CASSSPEGQETQYF. The chain carries TRBV28 and TRBJ2-5; weak D call: TRBD2 (5 bases). The CDR3 length is 14 residues. Between the trimmed V and J ends, which lost 4 bases and 2 bases, there was a span of 11 bases. In germline, CDR1 is MDHEN, CDR2 SYDVKM.

The chain is built from TRBV5-6 and TRBJ1-1, with TRBD1 matching over 7 bases. The V and J ends lost 4 bases and 9 bases, in that order; junction bases with no gene match: 9. CDR1 and CDR2 (germline): SGHDT, YYEEEE. This CDR3 contains 13 residues. CDR3: CASSRGQDTKAFF. For the CDR3, the DNA is TGTGCCAGCAGCCGTGGACAGGATACGAAAGCTTTCTTT. The full variable domain, rest sourced from reference TRBV5-6 and TRBJ1-1, is DAGVTQSPTHLIKTRGQQVTLRCSPKSGHDTVSWYQQALGQGPQFIFQYYEEEERQRGNFPDRFSGHQFPNYSSELNVNALLLGDSALYLCASSRGQDTKAFFGQGTRLTVV.

The V call is TRBV5-1, the J call TRBJ2-3, with TRBD2 matching over 9 bases. The trim removed 5 bases at V and 4 bases at J, leaving 14 bases unmatched. Per the germline V gene, CDR1 is SGHRS and CDR2 is YFSETQ. The CDR3 loop spans 17 amino acids. The CDR3 bases are TGCGCCAGCAGTTCTGGGGGGCGGGGGGGCCGCCCAGATACGCAGTATTTT. Its translation: CASSSGGRGGRPDTQYF.

Here the CDR3 reads CASSLAAGIITEAFF. CDR3 coding DNA: TGTGCCAGCAGCTTAGCCGCAGGGATTATCACTGAAGCTTTCTTT. The genes are TRBV7-8 and TRBJ1-1; D is perhaps TRBD1 (5 bases). The CDR3 is made up of 15 amino acids. V gave up 0 bases and J gave up 4 bases, with 12 bases separating them. Germline assignment: CDR1 SGHVS and CDR2 FQNEAQ. The whole variable domain, remainder taken from reference TRBV7-8 and TRBJ1-1, is GAGVSQSPRYKVAKRGQDVALRCDPISGHVSLFWYQQALGQGPEFLTYFQNEAQLDKSGLPSDRFFAERPEGSVSTLKIQRTQQEDSAVYLCASSLAAGIITEAFFGQGTRLTVV.

The chain links TRBV5-1 to TRBJ2-1, with D perhaps matching TRBD1 (6 bases). The CDR3 has 16 residues. Trimming took off 0 bases at V and 9 bases at J, with 19 bases between the two ends. Germline-derived CDR1 and CDR2 are SGHRS and YFSETQ. The CDR3 protein is CASSLAGWGHGIEQFF. The CDR3 DNA follows: TGCGCCAGCAGCTTGGCTGGGTGGGGACACGGAATTGAGCAGTTCTTC.

The chain carries TRBV9 and TRBJ2-1, with TRBD2 as a possible D gene (7 bases). V lost 3 bases to trimming and J lost 6 bases, with 19 bases between them. The CDR3 extends over 16 amino acids. CDR1 and CDR2 from the germline V gene are SGDLS and YYNGEE. CDR3 protein: CASSDIRGAGGNEQFF. The CDR3 DNA reads TGTGCCAGCAGCGATATTCGGGGGGCCGGGGGCAATGAGCAGTTCTTC.

This clone was seen only a few times. The V gene is TRBV10-1, the J gene TRBJ1-2; the match to TRBD1 covers 7 bases. CDR1 is WNHNN, CDR2 SYGVQD, per germline (reference sequence). The V gene end was trimmed by 6 bases and the J gene end by 3 bases; junction bases not matched to a gene: 4. CDR3 length: 13 amino acids. The CDR3 protein is CASSLGQDYGYTF. DNA for the CDR3: TGCGCCAGCAGCCTCGGACAGGACTATGGCTACACCTTC.

The chain joins TRBV7-6 to TRBJ2-3; 10 bases line up with TRBD2. The germline V gene has CDR1 SGHVS and CDR2 FNYEAQ. Trimming cost V 5 bases and J 6 bases; bases outside gene matches: 5. The CDR3 totals 14 residues. CDR3 loop: CASSRGTSADTQYF. The CDR3 DNA is TGTGCCAGCAGCCGGGGGACTAGCGCCGATACGCAGTATTTT.

The J gene is TRBJ2-3, the V gene TRBV2, with 11 bases lining up with TRBD2. The CDR3 spans 14 residues. V shed 11 bases, J shed 2 bases, and the junction held 6 bases outside the gene matches. Per germline, CDR1 SNHLY and CDR2 FYNNEI. The chain's CDR3 is CAGSSGRITDTQYF. In nucleotides, the CDR3 is TGTGCCGGGTCTAGCGGGAGGATCACAGATACGCAGTATTTT.

This clone came up a few times. The chain combines TRBV28 with TRBJ2-7; 7 bases agree with TRBD1. The CDR3 runs 12 residues. The trim removed 6 bases at V and 2 bases at J, leaving 1 base unmatched. In germline, CDR1 is MDHEN, CDR2 SYDVKM. In DNA, the CDR3 is TGTGCCAGCAGGACAGGGACCTACGAGCAGTACTTC. Residues: CASRTGTYEQYF.

The genes are TRBV28 and TRBJ1-2, with a tentative D call TRBD1 (5 bases). Looked up from germline, CDR1 is MDHEN and CDR2 is SYDVKM. V lost 1 base and J lost 3, with 9 bases in between. The CDR3 sequence is 14 residues long. The DNA for the CDR3 is TGTGCCAGCAGTTTATACGGGGGGGACTATGGCTACACCTTC. Amino acids: CASSLYGGDYGYTF.

The V call is TRBV28, the J call TRBJ2-7; tentative D call: TRBD2 (5 bases). Germline V gives CDR1 MDHEN, CDR2 SYDVKM. The CDR3 consists of 13 residues. V lost 11 bases and J 3 bases, leaving 17 bases between the germline ends. The CDR3 protein is CASTPTLGYEQYF. The CDR3 region has the DNA TGTGCCTCAACCCCTACACTAGGCTACGAGCAGTACTTC.

CDR3 DNA sequence: TGTGCCAGCAGCGACGCGGGGGTCCCCTACAATGAGCAGTTCTTC. This encodes CASSDAGVPYNEQFF. This chain connects TRBV9 to TRBJ2-1, with 7 bases that match TRBD2. This CDR3 is built from 15 residues. With V trimmed by 3 bases and J by 2 bases, 5 bases remained unmatched. Germline V gene sequence: CDR1 SGDLS, CDR2 YYNGEE. The complete variable domain, with remaining parts taken from reference TRBV9 and TRBJ2-1, reads DSGVTQTPKHLITATGQRVTLRCSPRSGDLSVYWYQQSLDQGLQFLIQYYNGEERAKGNILERFSAQQFPDLHSELNLSSLELGDSALYFCASSDAGVPYNEQFFGPGTRLTVL.

This chain uses TRBV28 with TRBJ1-4, with D tentatively TRBD1 (5 bases). This CDR3 comprises 16 residues. CDR1 is MDHEN, CDR2 SYDVKM, per germline. The V gene lost 5 bases and the J gene lost 5 bases, with 18 bases spanning the gap. Here the CDR3 reads CASSPRVGAYNEKLFF. CDR3 bases: TGTGCCAGCAGTCCCCGGGTTGGGGCTTACAATGAAAAACTGTTTTTT. Complete variable domain (other parts from reference TRBV28 and TRBJ1-4): DVKVTQSSRYLVKRTGEKVFLECVQDMDHENMFWYRQDPGLGLRLIYFSYDVKMKEKGDIPEGYSVSREKKERFSLILESASTNQTSMYLCASSPRVGAYNEKLFFGSGTQLSVL.

As concerns this clone: Relative to the germline gene, one junction end is altered; a read error may explain this. V gene TRBV27 combines with J gene TRBJ1-1; no reliable D call. The CDR3 loop spans 15 amino acids. Per the germline V gene, CDR1 is MNHEY and CDR2 is SMNVEV (reference sequence). Here the CDR3 reads CAGSLFGLLATEAFF. CDR3 DNA: TGTGCCGGCAGTTTATTTGGACTCTTAGCAACTGAAGCTTTCTTT.

V is TRBV27 and J is TRBJ2-2; 10 bases agree with TRBD2. Unmatched junction bases numbered 4, after V lost 6 bases and J lost 0 bases. CDR1 and CDR2 (germline): MNHEY, SMNVEV (reference sequence). The CDR3 totals 16 residues. The DNA of the CDR3 is TGTGCCAGCAGCCCCGGACTAGCGGCGAACACCGGGGAGCTGTTTTTT. It translates to CASSPGLAANTGELFF.

V is TRBV5-1 and J is TRBJ1-5; D ambiguous. Germline V gives CDR1 SGHRS, CDR2 YFSETQ. V was shortened by 0 bases and J by 7 bases, with 14 bases between the two germline ends. This CDR3 region has 15 residues. Here the CDR3 reads CASSLEGRTGQPQHF. The CDR3, as DNA: TGCGCCAGCAGCTTGGAAGGCCGCACGGGGCAGCCCCAGCATTTT. The full variable domain, rest sourced from reference TRBV5-1 and TRBJ1-5, is KAGVTQTPRYLIKTRGQQVTLSCSPISGHRSVSWYQQTPGQGLQFLFEYFSETQRNKGNFPGRFSGRQFSNSRSEMNVSTLELGDSALYLCASSLEGRTGQPQHFGDGTRLSIL.

The chain employs TRBV15 and TRBJ2-1; D ambiguous. V shed 6 bases and J shed 2 bases, with 11 bases lying between them. Germline lookup yields CDR1 LNHNV and CDR2 YYDKDF (reference sequence). The CDR3 sequence is 14 residues long. This CDR3 reads CATRLESPYNEQFF. Here the CDR3 DNA reads TGTGCCACCAGGTTAGAGTCCCCCTACAATGAGCAGTTCTTC.

For the CDR3, the DNA is TGCGCCAGCAGCTTGTCGGGTGCGGCGGGGGGGCGTAGCACAGATACGCAGTATTTT. Encoded protein: CASSLSGAAGGRSTDTQYF. The chain is built from TRBV5-1 and TRBJ2-3; 9 nucleotides align to TRBD2. Trimming cost V 1 base and J 0 bases; bases outside gene matches: 12. This CDR3 region has 19 residues. CDR1 and CDR2 (germline): SGHRS, YFSETQ.

The chain has TRBV19 and TRBJ1-5; 7 bases are shared with TRBD1. Trimming took 1 base from V and 4 from J; bases not matched to a gene: 4. CDR1 is LNHDA, CDR2 SQIVND, per germline (reference sequence). This CDR3 is built from 15 residues. Here the CDR3 reads CASSIVTGANQPQHF. The CDR3 DNA follows: TGTGCCAGTAGTATAGTAACAGGGGCGAATCAGCCCCAGCATTTT.

The chain is built from TRBV4-1 and TRBJ1-1, with a tentative D call TRBD1 (6 bases). The CDR3 totals 14 residues. Germline V gene lookup returns CDR1 MGHRA and CDR2 YSYEKL. With 1 base removed from V and 1 base from J, the gap between germline ends came to 7 bases. This chain's CDR3 is CASSQARGNTEAFF. CDR3 nucleotides: TGCGCCAGCAGCCAAGCCAGGGGGAACACTGAAGCTTTCTTT.

This chain uses TRBV19 with TRBJ1-5; possible D gene TRBD1, 5 bases. CDR1 LNHDA and CDR2 SQIVND come from the germline V gene (reference sequence). The CDR3 runs to 12 residues. V was clipped by 5 bases and J by 9 bases, with 11 bases between them. CDR3 bases: TGTGCCAGTAGTCCTGCGGGGGGGCCCCAGCATTTT. Protein sequence: CASSPAGGPQHF. The variable domain in full, completed from reference TRBV19 and TRBJ1-5, reads DGGITQSPKYLFRKEGQNVTLSCEQNLNHDAMYWYRQDPGQGLRLIYYSQIVNDFQKGDIAEGYSVSREKKESFPLTVTSAQKNPTAFYLCASSPAGGPQHFGDGTRLSIL.

This chain links TRBV7-9 with TRBJ2-2; D possibly corresponds to TRBD2 (7 bases). The CDR3 is made up of 14 amino acids. Germline CDR1 SEHNR, CDR2 FQNEAQ (reference sequence). V shed 8 bases and J shed 5 bases, with 15 bases lying between them. The DNA of the CDR3 is TGTGCCAGCCGTCGGGGGGCTGGAACCGGGGAGCTGTTTTTT. This translates into CASRRGAGTGELFF.

The rearrangement links TRBV2 to TRBJ1-1, with a weak D call TRBD1 (5 bases). Between the trimmed V and J ends, which lost 3 bases and 6 bases, there was a span of 26 bases. CDR3 size: 18 residues. CDR1 is SNHLY, CDR2 FYNNEI, per germline. The CDR3 reads CASSESRLGGISSAEAFF. The CDR3 nucleotides are TGTGCCAGCAGTGAGTCCCGCTTGGGGGGGATCTCTAGCGCTGAAGCTTTCTTT.

The chain joins TRBV5-1 to TRBJ1-1; unclear D gene. Germline V gene lookup returns CDR1 SGHRS and CDR2 YFSETQ. V lost 3 bases, J lost 2 bases, and 14 bases lay in between. The CDR3 extends over 15 amino acids. In DNA form, the CDR3 reads TGCGCCAGCAGCTCTGGAGCGACGAGTAACACTGAAGCTTTCTTT. Translating it yields CASSSGATSNTEAFF.

This clone showed up just a few times. The chain links TRBV6-4 to TRBJ2-2, with a possible D match to TRBD2 (6 bases). Trimming cost V 0 bases and J 4 bases, with 9 bases left between them. CDR1 is MRHNA, CDR2 SNTAGT, per germline. This CDR3 is built from 15 residues. CDR3 nucleotide sequence: TGTGCCAGCAGTGACTCGATGGGGGGCACCGGGGAGCTGTTTTTT. It codes for CASSDSMGGTGELFF.

There are a few counts of this clone. This chain connects TRBV6-1 to TRBJ1-2; the D gene is possibly TRBD1 (5 bases). Germline lookup yields CDR1 MNHNS and CDR2 SASEGT. This CDR3 comprises 15 residues. Trimming took 3 bases from V and 8 from J, leaving 19 bases between them. CDR3 sequence (DNA): TGTGCCAGCAGTGAGGTTTCCCAGGGTACTATCGGCTACACCTTC. Encoded protein: CASSEVSQGTIGYTF.